This T cell receptor beta chain was obtained from a study of spatial heterogeneity in lung cancer. Time point indicated: sample taken at primary tumor resection. Whole RNA, which was extracted from tumor, nontumor lung tissue or frozen PBMC, was sequenced without any cell sorting. Comment on this clonotype: One end of the junction is discordant with germline, which a read error may explain.

MiXCR, applied by TCRdb to the 5' RACE reads, yields one record per CDR3 protein. This table has under 3,000 distinct CDR3 sequences, about 13% appearing once. Germline loops: CDR1 SSHAT, CDR2 FNYEAQ (reference sequence). The CDR3 totals 17 residues. The V call is TRBV7-7, the J call TRBJ1-5, with TRBD1 identical over 8 bases. The source was PBMCs, collected at surgery. The clonotype was recovered from a male donor with early-stage non-small cell lung cancer. The CDR3 region is CASSLGDRQGFNQPQHF. As DNA, the CDR3 is TGTGCTAGCAGCTTAGGAGACCGACAGGGGTTCAATCAGCCCCAGCATTTT.